These T cell receptor beta chains were read from a single sample in a study of T cells in Graves' hyperthyroidism and ophthalmopathy. From the multiplex PCR reads, TCRdb called clonotypes with MiXCR, one entry per CDR3 protein. This table has 340,000 or so distinct CDR3 sequences, 15% to 20% appearing once. Sequenced material: blood. These receptors were obtained from a woman aged 50 to 60 with Graves' hyperthyroidism. Both conserved end residues are part of each CDR3. Each record gives: D gene, clone size, J gene, V gene, CDR3 DNA, CDR3 protein. A D gene is named only where the DNA matches it firmly. The listing skips clone size in some rows; elsewhere it reads once, few, many or a size class.

d_gene: .
abundance: .
j_gene: TRBJ2-2
v_gene: TRBV25-1
CDR3nt: TGTGCCAGCAGTGGGGGGTTTGGCGGGGAGCTGTTTTTT
CDR3aa: CASSGGFGGELFF

d_gene: .
abundance: many
j_gene: TRBJ1-5
v_gene: TRBV6-2/TRBV6-3
CDR3nt: TGTGCCAGCACAAGGGGGGATCAGCCCCAGCATTTT
CDR3aa: CASTRGDQPQHF

d_gene: TRBD1
abundance: .
j_gene: TRBJ2-1
v_gene: TRBV7-8
CDR3nt: TGTGCCAGCAGCTTAGAGGGGGCCTATCGCCCGGAGCAGTTCTTC
CDR3aa: CASSLEGAYRPEQFF

d_gene: .
abundance: few
j_gene: TRBJ1-5
v_gene: TRBV6-1
CDR3nt: TGTGCCAGCACCCGAAACGGCAATCAGCCCCAGCATTTT
CDR3aa: CASTRNGNQPQHF

d_gene: TRBD1
abundance: many
j_gene: TRBJ1-2
v_gene: TRBV6-5
CDR3nt: TGTGCCAGCAGTTTATCGACAGGGGCGTACTATGGCTACACCTTC
CDR3aa: CASSLSTGAYYGYTF

d_gene: .
abundance: .
j_gene: TRBJ1-3
v_gene: TRBV9
CDR3nt: TGTGCCAGCAGCGTAGGACGGCAATCTGGAAACACCATATATTTT
CDR3aa: CASSVGRQSGNTIYF

d_gene: .
abundance: many
j_gene: TRBJ2-5
v_gene: TRBV2
CDR3nt: TGTGCCAGCAGTGCAGGGCGAGCGGCGGAGACCCAGTACTTC
CDR3aa: CASSAGRAAETQYF

d_gene: TRBD2
abundance: many
j_gene: TRBJ2-3
v_gene: TRBV11-2
CDR3nt: TGTGCCAGCAGAACTCTAGCGGAGAATACGCAGTATTTT
CDR3aa: CASRTLAENTQYF

d_gene: TRBD1
abundance: once
j_gene: TRBJ1-1
v_gene: TRBV19
CDR3nt: TGTGCCAGTACATGGGACAGGACCAACACTGAAGCTTTCTTT
CDR3aa: CASTWDRTNTEAFF

d_gene: .
abundance: .
j_gene: TRBJ1-1
v_gene: TRBV29-1
CDR3nt: TGCAGCGGACGCCGGACCACAGAGAAGAACACTGAAGCTTTCTTT
CDR3aa: CSGRRTTEKNTEAFF